The rows below give T cell receptor beta chains drawn from one sample of a study of CD8+ T cells in alopecia areata. Using immunoSEQ multiplex PCR, the repertoire was profiled, and TCRdb retains in-frame clones only, with some absent. The table includes 150,000 to 200,000 clones, about 72% detected once. The specimen was CD8+ T cells sorted from blood, collected at week 0. Every receptor here comes from a human donor with alopecia areata. The CDR3 runs from the conserved cysteine through the conserved F or W. Fields, in order: clone size, D gene, J gene, V gene, CDR3 protein, CDR3 DNA. A D gene is named only where the DNA matches it firmly. A row's size may be missing; if present it is once, few, many or a size class.

size: once
D: TRBD1
J: TRBJ1-2
V: TRBV29-1
CDR3: CSVVGQGGANYGYTF
DNA: TGCAGCGTTGTCGGACAGGGGGGAGCTAACTATGGCTACACCTTC

size: -
D: -
J: TRBJ1-1
V: TRBV30
CDR3: CAWSWAWGNTEAFF
DNA: TGTGCCTGGAGTTGGGCCTGGGGGAACACTGAAGCTTTCTTT

size: -
D: TRBD1
J: TRBJ1-2
V: TRBV7-9
CDR3: CASSKTGYGYTF
DNA: TGTGCCAGCAGCAAGACAGGGTATGGCTACACCTTC

size: -
D: -
J: TRBJ1-2
V: TRBV11-2
CDR3: CASSSTVSGYTF
DNA: TGTGCCAGCAGCTCGACGGTTTCTGGCTACACCTTC

size: -
D: TRBD1
J: TRBJ2-7
V: TRBV27
CDR3: CASSPVGPTGPHEQYF
DNA: TGTGCCAGCAGTCCCGTCGGTCCGACAGGGCCCCACGAGCAGTACTTC

size: once
D: TRBD1
J: TRBJ2-1
V: TRBV7-9
CDR3: CASSAGQGIRGEQFF
DNA: TGTGCCAGCAGCGCGGGACAGGGGATTCGGGGTGAGCAGTTCTTC

size: few
D: TRBD1
J: TRBJ1-6
V: TRBV10-3
CDR3: CATRGDSSYNSPLHF
DNA: TGTGCCACCCGTGGGGACAGCTCCTATAATTCACCCCTCCACTTT

size: few
D: TRBD1
J: TRBJ2-3
V: TRBV7-9
CDR3: CASSPHPGQGFADTQYF
DNA: TGTGCCAGCAGCCCCCACCCGGGACAGGGGTTCGCAGATACGCAGTATTTT

size: once
D: -
J: TRBJ2-7
V: TRBV30
CDR3: CAWSTVGSSYEQYF
DNA: TGTGCCTGGAGCACCGTGGGCTCTTCCTACGAGCAGTACTTC

size: -
D: -
J: TRBJ1-1
V: TRBV5-6
CDR3: CASSLGPQGNTEAFF
DNA: TGTGCCAGCAGCTTGGGGCCACAGGGGAACACTGAAGCTTTCTTT

size: -
D: -
J: TRBJ1-6
V: TRBV13
CDR3: CASSSGNSYNSPLHF
DNA: TGTGCCAGCAGCTCAGGGAACTCGTATAATTCACCCCTCCACTTT

size: -
D: -
J: TRBJ1-2
V: TRBV29-1
CDR3: CSVEDRYVGRPEWNGYTF
DNA: TGCAGCGTTGAAGATCGGTATGTGGGACGGCCGGAATGGAATGGCTACACCTTC

size: once
D: -
J: TRBJ2-1
V: TRBV7-9
CDR3: CAGSLQGIARDEQFF
DNA: TGTGCCGGCAGCTTACAAGGAATAGCGAGGGATGAGCAGTTCTTC

size: -
D: -
J: TRBJ2-7
V: TRBV10-3
CDR3: CAISDRGTAYEQYF
DNA: TGTGCCATCAGTGATAGGGGTACAGCCTACGAGCAGTACTTC

size: few
D: -
J: TRBJ2-1
V: TRBV2
CDR3: CASRRWLGIHEQFF
DNA: TGTGCCAGCAGGAGGTGGCTAGGGATTCATGAGCAGTTCTTC

size: -
D: TRBD2
J: TRBJ2-2
V: TRBV5-1
CDR3: CASSLASGPRSGENTGELFF
DNA: TGCGCCAGCAGCTTGGCTAGCGGACCCAGGAGCGGGGAGAACACCGGGGAGCTGTTTTTT

size: -
D: TRBD1
J: TRBJ2-7
V: TRBV29-1
CDR3: CSVETGTASYEQYF
DNA: TGCAGCGTCGAGACCGGGACAGCCTCCTACGAGCAGTACTTC

size: -
D: TRBD1
J: TRBJ2-3
V: TRBV5-6
CDR3: CASSHRTGTTHSTDTQYF
DNA: TGTGCCAGCAGCCATCGGACAGGTACCACTCATAGCACAGATACGCAGTATTTT

size: -
D: -
J: TRBJ2-7
V: TRBV28
CDR3: CASSPLRDHYEQYF
DNA: TGTGCCAGCAGTCCTTTGCGGGATCACTACGAGCAGTACTTC

size: -
D: TRBD2
J: TRBJ2-7
V: TRBV6-5
CDR3: CASSYSVSGGGYEQYF
DNA: TGTGCCAGCAGTTACTCGGTCTCGGGGGGAGGTTACGAGCAGTACTTC

size: -
D: TRBD1
J: TRBJ2-6
V: TRBV9
CDR3: CASSARDRAISGANVLTF
DNA: TGTGCCAGCAGCGCCCGGGACAGGGCCATCTCTGGGGCCAACGTCCTGACTTTC

size: few
D: -
J: TRBJ1-4
V: TRBV29-1
CDR3: CSVWGPTNEKLFF
DNA: TGCAGCGTTTGGGGCCCAACTAATGAAAAACTGTTTTTT

size: -
D: -
J: TRBJ2-5
V: TRBV13
CDR3: CASSLGGGYQETQYF
DNA: TGTGCCAGCAGCTTGGGAGGGGGGTACCAAGAGACCCAGTACTTC

size: -
D: TRBD2
J: TRBJ2-3
V: TRBV9
CDR3: CASSPGGPAPVGQYF
DNA: TGTGCCAGCAGCCCGGGGGGGCCAGCTCCTGTTGGACAGTATTTT

size: -
D: -
J: TRBJ2-4
V: TRBV15
CDR3: CATSGGANIQYF
DNA: TGTGCCACCAGCGGCGGGGCAAACATTCAGTACTTC

size: few
D: -
J: TRBJ1-1
V: TRBV2
CDR3: CWGPTEAFF
DNA: TGCTGGGGGCCCACTGAAGCTTTCTTT

size: -
D: TRBD2
J: TRBJ2-3
V: TRBV7-2
CDR3: CASSIGAGLAPDTQYF
DNA: TGTGCCAGCAGTATAGGGGCGGGACTAGCCCCAGATACGCAGTATTTT

size: -
D: -
J: TRBJ1-6
V: TRBV27
CDR3: CASSLSRGRNSPLHF
DNA: TGTGCCAGCAGTTTATCGAGGGGAAGAAATTCACCCCTCCACTTT

size: -
D: TRBD1
J: TRBJ2-7
V: TRBV15
CDR3: CATSRTDRANEQYF
DNA: TGTGCCACCAGCAGGACGGACAGGGCCAACGAGCAGTACTTC

size: few
D: -
J: TRBJ1-4
V: TRBV5-1
CDR3: CASSLNPGREKLFF
DNA: TGCGCCAGCAGCTTGAACCCAGGGCGCGAAAAACTGTTTTTT

size: -
D: -
J: TRBJ2-7
V: TRBV7-9
CDR3: CASSDEIRTYEQYF
DNA: TGTGCCAGCAGCGACGAGATCCGTACCTACGAGCAGTACTTC

size: -
D: -
J: TRBJ2-2
V: TRBV9
CDR3: CASSADTGELFF
DNA: TGTGCCAGCAGCGCGGACACCGGGGAGCTGTTTTTT

size: -
D: -
J: TRBJ2-3
V: TRBV7-9
CDR3: CASGILSTDTQYF
DNA: TGTGCCAGCGGGATCCTTAGCACAGATACGCAGTATTTT

size: -
D: TRBD1
J: TRBJ2-3
V: TRBV5-1
CDR3: CASSQSGRDRDTDTQYF
DNA: TGCGCCAGCAGCCAATCCGGCCGGGACAGAGACACAGATACGCAGTATTTT

size: -
D: TRBD1
J: TRBJ2-5
V: TRBV15
CDR3: CATGPRDSVYQETQYF
DNA: TGTGCCACCGGGCCCCGGGACAGCGTCTACCAAGAGACCCAGTACTTC

size: -
D: -
J: TRBJ2-7
V: TRBV2
CDR3: CASRDAVEQYF
DNA: TGTGCCAGCAGGGACGCGGTCGAGCAGTACTTC

size: -
D: -
J: TRBJ2-3
V: TRBV7-6
CDR3: CASSLYPAPDTQYF
DNA: TGTGCCAGCAGCTTATATCCAGCACCGGATACGCAGTATTTT

size: few
D: TRBD1
J: TRBJ2-2
V: TRBV2
CDR3: CASRASTGAGTGELFF
DNA: TGTGCCAGCCGGGCCTCGACAGGGGCCGGCACCGGGGAGCTGTTTTTT

size: -
D: TRBD1
J: TRBJ1-5
V: TRBV20-1
CDR3: CSFGQGPQHF
DNA: TGCAGCTTTGGACAGGGCCCTCAACATTTT

size: -
D: -
J: TRBJ2-7
V: TRBV5-6
CDR3: CASSIGLNSMGREQYF
DNA: TGTGCCAGCAGCATAGGACTCAATAGTATGGGCCGCGAGCAGTACTTC

size: -
D: -
J: TRBJ1-1
V: TRBV5-1
CDR3: CASSSGPMNTEAFF
DNA: TGCGCCAGCAGCTCGGGACCGATGAACACTGAAGCTTTCTTT

size: -
D: TRBD1
J: TRBJ1-5
V: TRBV6-1
CDR3: CASSGTGGYGNQPQHF
DNA: TGTGCCAGCAGTGGGACAGGGGGATATGGCAATCAGCCCCAGCATTTT

size: few
D: TRBD2
J: TRBJ2-1
V: TRBV4-2
CDR3: CASSQEGEGTDEQFF
DNA: TGTGCCAGCAGCCAAGAGGGGGAGGGGACTGATGAGCAGTTCTTC

size: -
D: -
J: TRBJ2-3
V: TRBV7-2
CDR3: CASSTIKGGLGTQYF
DNA: TGTGCCAGCAGCACGATAAAAGGAGGTCTGGGCACGCAGTATTTT

size: -
D: -
J: TRBJ2-5
V: TRBV7-9
CDR3: CASSPPDPQETQYF
DNA: TGTGCCAGCAGCCCACCGGACCCCCAAGAGACCCAGTACTTC

size: -
D: TRBD2
J: TRBJ2-7
V: TRBV6-1
CDR3: CASSVERGGPYEQYF
DNA: TGTGCCAGCAGTGTTGAGCGGGGGGGCCCCTACGAGCAGTACTTC

size: -
D: -
J: TRBJ2-1
V: TRBV5-6
CDR3: CASSLEYNEQFF
DNA: TGTGCCAGCAGCTTGGAGTACAATGAGCAGTTCTTC

size: few
D: -
J: TRBJ1-1
V: TRBV7-9
CDR3: CASSLDPRGSDF
DNA: TGTGCCAGCAGCTTAGACCCCAGGGGATCGGATTTT

size: -
D: TRBD1
J: TRBJ2-7
V: TRBV7-6
CDR3: CASSPGSGQPITYEQYF
DNA: TGTGCCAGCAGCCCTGGTTCGGGACAGCCCATTACCTACGAGCAGTACTTC

size: -
D: TRBD1
J: TRBJ1-6
V: TRBV27
CDR3: CASSPGGQPRSPLHF
DNA: TGTGCCAGCAGTCCAGGGGGACAGCCCAGATCACCCCTCCACTTT

size: once
D: -
J: TRBJ2-7
V: TRBV27
CDR3: CASSLGSGPSYEQYF
DNA: TGTGCCAGCAGTTTGGGGTCCGGCCCCTCCTACGAGCAGTACTTC

size: -
D: TRBD1
J: TRBJ2-1
V: TRBV18
CDR3: CASSPDRGPADEQFF
DNA: TGTGCCAGCTCACCAGACAGGGGACCGGCGGATGAGCAGTTCTTC

size: -
D: -
J: TRBJ1-2
V: TRBV5-6
CDR3: CASSLEAAIYGYTF
DNA: TGTGCCAGCAGCTTGGAGGCAGCAATCTATGGCTACACCTTC